Listed below are T cell receptor beta chains from one sample, sequenced in a study of T cells in Graves' hyperthyroidism and ophthalmopathy. TCRdb reprocessed the multiplex PCR reads via MiXCR and lists one record per CDR3 protein. The profile shows some 530,000 distinct CDR3 sequences, 20% to 25% of them singletons. The specimen sequenced was blood. The receptor source for this set is a woman aged 70-85 years with Graves' ophthalmopathy. Both conserved end residues are part of each CDR3. The order of the fields is V gene, D gene, clone size, J gene, CDR3 protein, CDR3 DNA. A D gene is named only where the DNA matches it firmly. Size values are once, few and many counts, or a class for expanded clones, and some rows have none.

v_gene: TRBV10-1; d_gene: TRBD2; abundance: -; j_gene: TRBJ2-5; CDR3aa: CASSVAGPGETQYF; CDR3nt: TGCGCCAGCAGCGTAGCGGGCCCTGGGGAGACCCAGTACTTC
v_gene: TRBV9; d_gene: TRBD1; abundance: -; j_gene: TRBJ2-6; CDR3aa: CASSVPTGRSSGANVLTF; CDR3nt: TGTGCCAGCAGCGTCCCGACAGGGCGCAGCTCTGGGGCCAACGTCCTGACTTTC
v_gene: TRBV3-1; d_gene: TRBD2; abundance: few; j_gene: TRBJ2-1; CDR3aa: CASSPYYPSGLAHNEQFF; CDR3nt: TGTGCCAGCAGCCCCTATTATCCCTCGGGACTAGCGCACAATGAGCAGTTCTTC
v_gene: TRBV6-1; d_gene: -; abundance: many; j_gene: TRBJ1-5; CDR3aa: CASGQGLGQPQHF; CDR3nt: TGTGCCAGCGGCCAGGGATTGGGTCAGCCCCAGCATTTT
v_gene: TRBV5-8; d_gene: TRBD2; abundance: -; j_gene: TRBJ2-1; CDR3aa: CASSPVSGRALYEQFF; CDR3nt: TGTGCCAGCAGCCCGGTCAGCGGGAGGGCCCTCTATGAGCAGTTCTTC
v_gene: TRBV28; d_gene: -; abundance: few; j_gene: TRBJ2-7; CDR3aa: CASSGPRGPTTYEQYF; CDR3nt: TGTGCCAGCAGTGGGCCGCGCGGGCCGACGACCTACGAGCAGTACTTC
v_gene: TRBV4-1; d_gene: -; abundance: -; j_gene: TRBJ2-6; CDR3aa: CASSQPHLGANVLTF; CDR3nt: TGCGCCAGCAGCCAACCCCACCTTGGGGCCAACGTCCTGACTTTC
v_gene: TRBV19; d_gene: TRBD2; abundance: -; j_gene: TRBJ2-1; CDR3aa: CASSIGAGGLPNEQFF; CDR3nt: TGTGCCAGTAGTATTGGGGCGGGAGGGCTTCCCAATGAGCAGTTCTTC
v_gene: TRBV6-2/TRBV6-3; d_gene: -; abundance: -; j_gene: TRBJ2-4; CDR3aa: CATTDPGPQNIQYF; CDR3nt: TGTGCCACTACAGACCCGGGACCGCAAAACATTCAGTACTTC
v_gene: TRBV5-6; d_gene: -; abundance: few; j_gene: TRBJ1-2; CDR3aa: CASSLGQEYGYTF; CDR3nt: TGTGCCAGCAGCTTGGGACAGGAGTATGGCTACACCTTC
v_gene: TRBV11-2; d_gene: -; abundance: many; j_gene: TRBJ2-5; CDR3aa: CASSQGYQETQYF; CDR3nt: TGTGCCAGCAGCCAGGGGTACCAAGAGACCCAGTACTTC
v_gene: TRBV7-8; d_gene: -; abundance: few; j_gene: TRBJ1-5; CDR3aa: CASSLVSGYSNQPQHF; CDR3nt: TGTGCCAGCAGCTTAGTTTCGGGGTATAGCAATCAGCCCCAGCATTTT
v_gene: TRBV15; d_gene: -; abundance: many; j_gene: TRBJ1-1; CDR3aa: CATSRESRTEAFF; CDR3nt: TGTGCCACCAGCAGAGAGTCCAGAACTGAAGCTTTCTTT
v_gene: TRBV7-9; d_gene: TRBD2; abundance: few; j_gene: TRBJ2-3; CDR3aa: CASSRGGGPSTDTQYF; CDR3nt: TGTGCCAGCAGCCGCGGGGGGGGACCTAGCACAGATACGCAGTATTTT
v_gene: TRBV7-2; d_gene: -; abundance: many; j_gene: TRBJ1-2; CDR3aa: CASSLGPTYGYTF; CDR3nt: TGTGCCAGCAGCTTAGGACCGACTTATGGCTACACCTTC
v_gene: TRBV19; d_gene: -; abundance: -; j_gene: TRBJ1-5; CDR3aa: CASSFPRSPGRDQPQHF; CDR3nt: TGTGCCAGTAGTTTCCCCAGGAGTCCGGGCCGGGATCAGCCCCAGCATTTT
v_gene: TRBV6-1; d_gene: -; abundance: many; j_gene: TRBJ1-1; CDR3aa: CASGWAGATEAFF; CDR3nt: TGTGCCAGCGGTTGGGCGGGGGCCACTGAAGCTTTCTTT
v_gene: TRBV2; d_gene: TRBD2; abundance: many; j_gene: TRBJ2-3; CDR3aa: CASSEGFGTSGSDTQYF; CDR3nt: TGTGCCAGCAGTGAAGGCTTTGGGACTAGCGGGAGTGATACGCAGTATTTT
v_gene: TRBV27; d_gene: -; abundance: many; j_gene: TRBJ1-1; CDR3aa: CASSLSPKNTEAFF; CDR3nt: TGTGCCAGCAGTTTATCGCCAAAGAACACTGAAGCTTTCTTT
v_gene: TRBV28; d_gene: -; abundance: few; j_gene: TRBJ2-1; CDR3aa: CASSLPRAGALDEQFF; CDR3nt: TGTGCCAGCAGTTTACCCCGCGCGGGGGCGCTCGATGAGCAGTTCTTC
v_gene: TRBV30; d_gene: -; abundance: -; j_gene: TRBJ2-6; CDR3aa: CAWSLPRDTSSIVLTF; CDR3nt: TGTGCCTGGAGTCTTCCTCGGGACACCTCCTCGATTGTCCTGACTTTC
v_gene: TRBV5-1; d_gene: -; abundance: -; j_gene: TRBJ2-1; CDR3aa: CASSSSPRETYNEQFF; CDR3nt: TGCGCCAGCAGCTCTTCCCCACGGGAGACCTACAATGAGCAGTTCTTC
v_gene: TRBV5-1; d_gene: -; abundance: -; j_gene: TRBJ2-2; CDR3aa: CASSLGHSTGELFF; CDR3nt: TGCGCCAGCAGCTTGGGGCACAGCACCGGGGAGCTGTTTTTT
v_gene: TRBV9; d_gene: -; abundance: many; j_gene: TRBJ2-5; CDR3aa: CASSAAGRRQETQYF; CDR3nt: TGTGCCAGCAGCGCTGCAGGGAGGAGGCAAGAGACCCAGTACTTC
v_gene: TRBV5-1; d_gene: -; abundance: -; j_gene: TRBJ1-5; CDR3aa: CASSFGPRNQPQHF; CDR3nt: TGCGCCAGCAGCTTTGGGCCTCGTAATCAGCCCCAGCATTTT
v_gene: TRBV2; d_gene: TRBD1; abundance: -; j_gene: TRBJ2-1; CDR3aa: CASSWDRNEQFF; CDR3nt: TGTGCCAGCAGTTGGGACAGGAATGAGCAGTTCTTC
v_gene: TRBV18; d_gene: TRBD2; abundance: -; j_gene: TRBJ2-2; CDR3aa: CASSPRGLAGGTGELFF; CDR3nt: TGTGCCAGCTCACCACGGGGACTAGCGGGAGGCACCGGGGAGCTGTTTTTT
v_gene: TRBV3-1; d_gene: -; abundance: few; j_gene: TRBJ2-7; CDR3aa: CASSQPNEQYF; CDR3nt: TGTGCCAGCAGCCAGCCAAACGAGCAGTACTTC
v_gene: TRBV7-6; d_gene: -; abundance: -; j_gene: TRBJ2-2; CDR3aa: CASSLSTAGGLFF; CDR3nt: TGTGCCAGCAGCTTAAGCACAGCTGGGGGGCTGTTTTTT
v_gene: TRBV2; d_gene: TRBD2; abundance: many; j_gene: TRBJ2-4; CDR3aa: CASSLAVGKNIQYF; CDR3nt: TGTGCCAGCAGTCTAGCGGTGGGGAAAAACATTCAGTACTTC
v_gene: TRBV28; d_gene: -; abundance: -; j_gene: TRBJ2-7; CDR3aa: CASSSLRYEQYF; CDR3nt: TGTGCCAGCAGTTCTCTGCGCTACGAGCAGTACTTC
v_gene: TRBV14; d_gene: -; abundance: -; j_gene: TRBJ2-3; CDR3aa: CASSQVDKQYF; CDR3nt: TGTGCCAGCAGCCAAGTCGATAAGCAGTATTTT
v_gene: TRBV7-2; d_gene: -; abundance: few; j_gene: TRBJ2-7; CDR3aa: CASSLEVLVSYEQYF; CDR3nt: TGTGCCAGCAGCTTAGAAGTCTTAGTCTCCTACGAGCAGTACTTC
v_gene: TRBV3-1; d_gene: -; abundance: many; j_gene: TRBJ1-1; CDR3aa: CASSRGAGMNTEAFF; CDR3nt: TGTGCCAGCAGCCGAGGGGCAGGGATGAACACTGAAGCTTTCTTT
v_gene: TRBV28; d_gene: -; abundance: few; j_gene: TRBJ2-1; CDR3aa: CASSLSGMGWDEQFF; CDR3nt: TGTGCCAGCAGTTTGTCCGGGATGGGGTGGGATGAGCAGTTCTTC
v_gene: TRBV7-9; d_gene: -; abundance: -; j_gene: TRBJ1-1; CDR3aa: CASSSNTGQINTEAFF; CDR3nt: TGTGCCAGCAGCTCCAATACGGGACAAATTAACACTGAAGCTTTCTTT
v_gene: TRBV9; d_gene: -; abundance: few; j_gene: TRBJ1-1; CDR3aa: CASSAPPSSSEAFF; CDR3nt: TGTGCCAGCAGCGCCCCCCCATCGTCCAGCGAAGCTTTCTTT
v_gene: TRBV20-1; d_gene: TRBD1; abundance: -; j_gene: TRBJ1-1; CDR3aa: CSARVAGGLNTEAFF; CDR3nt: TGCAGTGCTAGAGTCGCAGGGGGGTTGAACACTGAAGCTTTCTTT
v_gene: TRBV5-8; d_gene: TRBD2; abundance: -; j_gene: TRBJ2-3; CDR3aa: CASSPLAGEGTQYF; CDR3nt: TGTGCCAGCAGTCCGCTAGCGGGCGAGGGTACGCAGTATTTT
v_gene: TRBV27; d_gene: -; abundance: -; j_gene: TRBJ1-1; CDR3aa: CASRATGSPEAFF; CDR3nt: TGTGCCAGCAGGGCAACAGGGTCCCCTGAAGCTTTCTTT
v_gene: TRBV12-3/TRBV12-4; d_gene: TRBD2; abundance: many; j_gene: TRBJ2-7; CDR3aa: CASSSGGSVYEQYF; CDR3nt: TGTGCCAGCAGTTCCGGCGGGAGCGTTTACGAGCAGTACTTC
v_gene: TRBV20-1; d_gene: -; abundance: -; j_gene: TRBJ2-1; CDR3aa: CSAVPYGGRNSYNEQFF; CDR3nt: TGCAGTGCTGTCCCCTATGGGGGGAGGAACTCCTACAATGAGCAGTTCTTC
v_gene: TRBV29-1; d_gene: -; abundance: few; j_gene: TRBJ1-1; CDR3aa: CSVEGRLHTEAFF; CDR3nt: TGCAGCGTAGAAGGCAGGTTGCACACTGAAGCTTTCTTT
v_gene: TRBV7-2; d_gene: -; abundance: -; j_gene: TRBJ2-7; CDR3aa: CASSLEVGGREQYF; CDR3nt: TGTGCCAGCAGCCTAGAAGTAGGAGGGCGCGAGCAGTACTTC
v_gene: TRBV6-1; d_gene: TRBD1; abundance: -; j_gene: TRBJ2-2; CDR3aa: CASSTETGGNTGELFF; CDR3nt: TGTGCCAGCAGTACGGAGACAGGGGGCAACACCGGGGAGCTGTTTTTT
v_gene: TRBV6-1; d_gene: -; abundance: few; j_gene: TRBJ2-7; CDR3aa: CASSPWTAPFEQYF; CDR3nt: TGTGCCAGCAGTCCCTGGACAGCCCCCTTCGAGCAGTACTTC
v_gene: TRBV10-3; d_gene: TRBD1; abundance: -; j_gene: TRBJ2-7; CDR3aa: CAISDLQGVPYEQYF; CDR3nt: TGTGCCATCAGTGATTTACAGGGGGTTCCCTACGAGCAGTACTTC
v_gene: TRBV11-1; d_gene: TRBD2; abundance: -; j_gene: TRBJ2-1; CDR3aa: CASSLVFSGRAEINEQFF; CDR3nt: TGTGCCAGCAGCTTAGTTTTTAGCGGGAGGGCCGAGATCAATGAGCAGTTCTTC
v_gene: TRBV19; d_gene: TRBD1; abundance: few; j_gene: TRBJ1-1; CDR3aa: CASRLAGQGTEAFF; CDR3nt: TGTGCCAGTAGGCTGGCTGGACAGGGGACTGAAGCTTTCTTT
v_gene: TRBV24-1; d_gene: -; abundance: few; j_gene: TRBJ2-3; CDR3aa: CATSDKAGDTQYF; CDR3nt: TGTGCCACCAGTGATAAAGCGGGAGATACGCAGTATTTT